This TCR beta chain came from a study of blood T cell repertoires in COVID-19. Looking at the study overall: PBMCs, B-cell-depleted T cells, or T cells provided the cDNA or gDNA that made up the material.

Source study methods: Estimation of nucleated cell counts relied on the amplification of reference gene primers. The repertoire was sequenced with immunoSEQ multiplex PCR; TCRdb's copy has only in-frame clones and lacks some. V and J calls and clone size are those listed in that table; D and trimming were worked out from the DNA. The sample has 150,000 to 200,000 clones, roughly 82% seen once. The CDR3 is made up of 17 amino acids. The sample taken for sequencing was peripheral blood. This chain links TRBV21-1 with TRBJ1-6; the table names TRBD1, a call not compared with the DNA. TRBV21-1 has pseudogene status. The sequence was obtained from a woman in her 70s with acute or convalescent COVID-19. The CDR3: CASSKRMIGGQGSPLHF. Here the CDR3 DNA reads TGTGCCAGCAGCAAAAGGATGATAGGGGGCCAGGGGTCACCCCTCCACTTT.